This T cell receptor beta chain was captured by sequencing in a study of blood T cell repertoires in COVID-19 (dated by TCRdb to about 2020). As for the study more broadly: Collaborator samples came from the United States, Italy and Spain and covered acute and convalescent phases of COVID-19. The prospective study material was composed of cDNA or gDNA derived from T cells, B-cell-depleted T cells, or PBMCs. Where HLA class I and class II types were available, the types were taken from metadata supplied by the sample provider, not from assay-based typing. Nearly every sample came with metadata listing a de-identified subject ID, COVID-19 status, age in years and sex. The repertoires were released in a freely available public database intended as a resource for research on the immune response to SARS-CoV-2. The dataset comprised deeply sampled blood TCRbeta repertoires from subjects exposed to, actively infected with, or recovered from COVID-19. Samples were obtained from the ongoing ImmuneRACE study (first 160 participants) and from roughly 1,300 subjects provided by 6 global collaborators. What the authors observed across the whole study: How much clinical and demographic metadata was included differed by source and by participant, and the metadata was provided uncurated.

In Seattle, one collaborating source enrolled patients while the infection was active and tracked those patients longitudinally over the course of disease. The collaborating institutions used their own protocols to collect whole blood in K2EDTA tubes. Collaborator samples were shipped for TCRbeta analysis as frozen whole blood, isolated PBMCs, or DNA extracted from either sample type. The immunoSEQ Assay, a bias-controlled multiplex PCR, was used to amplify TCRbeta CDR3 regions from genomic DNA. The authors processed their data as follows. The number of nucleated cells in each sample was estimated by amplification of reference gene primers within the assay. Sequence reads were collapsed and filtered to measure the absolute abundance of every unique TCRbeta CDR3 rearrangement. For each sample, productive Simpson clonality was calculated as the square root of Simpson's diversity index across productive rearrangements. TCRdb obtained this table from immuneACCESS and retained in-frame rearrangements with V and J assigned. These tables miss some clones; where compared with another copy, unresolved V genes account for less than half of the shortfall, and the remainder is unexplained. V, J and clone size were drawn from that table, and D and trimming were deduced from the DNA. This sample has roughly 410,000 clones in its table, and about 88% of those were observed once. The leading ten clones occupy about 1.6% of the sample.

For this clone: What this receptor recognizes is not known. Base qualities are missing; no much larger clone stands one base away.

The CDR3 numbers 15 residues from cysteine through phenylalanine. The read is trimmed to its CDR3 DNA, 45 bases read in frame from base 1. V and J are truncated by 5 bases and 0 bases respectively, leaving an intervening sequence of 13 bases. CDR1 and CDR2 are read off the germline V gene as SGHAT and FQNNGV. This clonotype was obtained from a woman aged 40 to 50 with COVID-19, enrolled during active disease. Sample: peripheral blood. This sequence uses TRBV11-2 and TRBJ1-1; a weak D assignment points to TRBD1 (6 bases agree). In nucleotides, the sequence is TGTGCCAGCAGCCGTGGACAGACTATGAACACTGAAGCTTTCTTT. This yields the protein CASSRGQTMNTEAFF.